The following is a T cell receptor beta chain sequence with its context. Its antigen is unknown. This specimen comes from a study of cytomegalovirus exposure and HLA in healthy donors. Overall study results and limits: The study designated 150 to 200 TCR beta chains cytomegalovirus-associated.

The data were produced by immunoSEQ multiplex PCR, yet TCRdb's version contains in-frame clones alone and is incomplete. The sample has approximately 110,000 clones, roughly 86% seen once; the top ten hold more than 2%. The V and J ends lost 10 bases and 0 bases, in that order; junction bases with no gene match: 11. The CDR3 is 15 amino acids. Per germline, CDR1 MDHEN and CDR2 SYDVKM. The chain links TRBV28 to TRBJ2-7, with 8 nucleotides matching TRBD2. Sequencing was carried out using PBMCs. The receptor was derived from a woman under 30 in good health and CMV-seronegative. CDR3 nucleotides: TGTGCCACTTTGCTTACAGCGGGAGTCTCCTACGAGCAGTACTTC. This codes for CATLLTAGVSYEQYF.